Given below is one T cell receptor (beta chain) in context. This record comes from a study of blood T cell repertoires in COVID-19. Across the study: Researchers got acute and convalescent COVID-19 samples from the United States, Italy and Spain.

This table comes from immunoSEQ multiplex PCR, and its TCRdb copy is limited to in-frame clones, with some not included. This sample has about 130,000 clones, with over 70% found just once. The CDR3 covers 14 residues. V lost 0 bases, J lost 4 bases, and 10 bases lay in between. CDR1 and CDR2 from the germline V gene are SGHRS and YFSETQ. The sequencing sample was made of peripheral blood. This sequence was found in a human donor in a cohort sampled during active COVID-19. This chain links TRBV5-1 with TRBJ2-5, with D possibly matching TRBD1 (5 bases). The CDR3 loop is CASSLGWGGETQYF. In DNA form, the CDR3 reads TGCGCCAGCAGCTTGGGGTGGGGCGGAGAGACCCAGTACTTC.